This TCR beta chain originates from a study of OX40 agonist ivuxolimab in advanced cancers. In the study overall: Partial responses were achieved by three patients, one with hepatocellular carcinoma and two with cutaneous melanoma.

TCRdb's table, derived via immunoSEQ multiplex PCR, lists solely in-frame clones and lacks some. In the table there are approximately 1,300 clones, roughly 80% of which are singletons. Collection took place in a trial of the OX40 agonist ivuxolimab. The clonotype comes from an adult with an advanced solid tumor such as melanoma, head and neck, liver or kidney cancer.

CDR3 nucleotide sequence: TGCGCCAGCAGCCAAGAAGGGGGGATGACTGAAGCTTTCTTT. It encodes CASSQEGGMTEAFF. The chain employs TRBV23-1 and TRBJ1-1, with D possibly matching TRBD1 (6 bases). TRBV23-1 is reported as an ORF; its role is uncertain. Trimming stripped 6 bases from V and 5 bases from J, with 16 bases between. The CDR3 consists of 14 residues.